This passage covers 2 T cell receptor beta chains from one sample sequenced in a study of blood T cell repertoires in COVID-19. Profiling relied on immunoSEQ multiplex PCR, and the TCRdb table lists in-frame clones only, not all of them. The table lists under 400,000 clones, approximately 87% of them singletons. The sample was peripheral blood. The origin of the receptors is a young woman with COVID-19, enrolled during active disease.

The chain is built from TRBV7-9 and TRBJ1-1; no firm D call. Per the germline V gene, CDR1 is SEHNR and CDR2 is FQNEAQ (reference sequence). V dropped 3 bases and J dropped 11 bases, with 13 bases sitting between them. The length of the CDR3 is 12 residues. The CDR3 nucleotides read TGTGCCAGCAGCTTGCAACGGCGCGGGGCTTTCTTT. This gives the protein CASSLQRRGAFF.

J is TRBJ2-1 and V is TRBV7-8; D possibly corresponds to TRBD1 (5 bases). Germline V gene data show CDR1 as SGHVS and CDR2 as FQNEAQ. The V and J ends lost 1 base and 8 bases respectively, with 15 bases between them. There are 15 residues in the CDR3. The CDR3 bases are TGTGCCAGCAGCTTAGATACTCAGGGCGCCGATGAGCAGTTCTTC. Protein product: CASSLDTQGADEQFF.